The 22 T cell receptor beta chains given below trace back to one sample, sequenced in a study of cytomegalovirus exposure and HLA in healthy donors. Libraries were prepared by immunoSEQ multiplex PCR; TCRdb keeps only in-frame clonotypes and omits some of them. The profile shows about 120,000 clones, approximately 89% of them singletons. Sequencing used PBMCs. The receptors shown here come from a man younger than 35 in good health and CMV-seronegative.

The chain links TRBV10-2 to TRBJ1-5; 11 bases are shared with TRBD1. The V segment lost 3 bases and the J segment 8 bases; nucleotides outside the gene matches: 6. The CDR3 has 15 amino acids. Germline CDR1 WSHSY, CDR2 SAAADI. The CDR3 here is CASSDGQGAGKPQHF. CDR3 DNA: TGCGCCAGCAGTGACGGACAGGGGGCGGGTAAGCCCCAGCATTTT.

The chain is built from TRBV28 and TRBJ1-2; 12 bases map to TRBD1. This CDR3 spans 14 amino acids. V was pared by 4 bases and J by 8 bases, with 5 bases of the junction left unmatched. CDR1 is MDHEN, CDR2 SYDVKM, per germline. The CDR3 bases are TGTGCCAGCAGTTCCGGGACAGGGGGCGTCGGCTACACCTTC. Encoded protein: CASSSGTGGVGYTF.

The gene calls are TRBV6-1 and TRBJ2-7, with D tentatively TRBD1 (6 bases). The V gene lost 6 bases and the J gene lost 4 bases, with 7 bases spanning the gap. CDR1 MNHNS and CDR2 SASEGT come from the germline V gene. CDR3 length: 11 amino acids. CDR3 region: CASSRGYEQYF. CDR3 coding DNA: TGTGCCAGCAGCAGGGGTTACGAGCAGTACTTC.

The chain recombines TRBV7-9 with TRBJ1-3, with D possibly matching TRBD1 (6 bases). Germline CDR1 reads SEHNR; CDR2 reads FQNEAQ (reference sequence). This CDR3 spans 17 amino acids. V was pared by 1 base and J by 0 bases, with 13 bases between. The CDR3 protein is CASSLGQDLNSGNTIYF. In DNA form, the CDR3 reads TGTGCCAGCAGCTTAGGACAGGACTTGAACTCTGGAAACACCATATATTTT.

V and J are TRBV11-2 and TRBJ1-1, with TRBD1 as a possible D gene (5 bases). From germline, CDR1 is SGHAT and CDR2 FQNNGV. With 1 base removed from V and 1 base from J, the gap between germline ends came to 10 bases. The CDR3 runs to 15 residues. This chain's CDR3 is CASSLGGGRNTEAFF. In DNA, the CDR3 is TGTGCCAGCAGCTTAGGTGGGGGGAGGAACACTGAAGCTTTCTTT.

The CDR3 DNA follows: TGTGCCAGCAGTGACACTAGCGCCCTTGCCAGTGAGCAGTTCTTC. Residues: CASSDTSALASEQFF. V usage is TRBV6-4 and J usage is TRBJ2-1, with 7 bases that match TRBD2. Germline V gives CDR1 MRHNA, CDR2 SNTAGT. This CDR3 comprises 15 residues. V lost 2 bases and J lost 9; bases outside the gene matches: 10.

CDR3 in amino acids: CASSSRLVSDTQYF. The CDR3 nucleotides are TGTGCCAGCAGCTCCAGACTAGTTTCAGATACGCAGTATTTT. The chain is built from TRBV7-8 and TRBJ2-3; a possible D gene is TRBD2 (6 bases). Germline V lookup: CDR1 SGHVS, CDR2 FQNEAQ. The CDR3 spans 14 residues. V lost 4 bases to trimming and J lost 4 bases, with 12 bases between them.

The J gene is TRBJ1-4, the V gene TRBV5-4; D is unresolved. V lost 4 bases to trimming and J lost 4 bases, with 5 bases between them. Per germline, CDR1 SGHNT and CDR2 YYREEE (reference sequence). This CDR3 contains 12 residues. The CDR3 sequence is CASSRSNEKLFF. CDR3 nucleotides: TGTGCCAGCAGCCGGAGTAATGAAAAACTGTTTTTT.

The chain has TRBV6-5 and TRBJ1-5, with D tentatively TRBD1 (6 bases). This CDR3 has 16 residues. The germline V and J ends were trimmed by 0 bases and 2 bases, with 11 bases remaining between them. Germline CDR1 and CDR2: MNHEY and SVGAGI. This chain's CDR3 is CASSYSSRGGNQPQHF. As DNA, the CDR3 is TGTGCCAGCAGTTACTCGAGCAGGGGAGGCAATCAGCCCCAGCATTTT.

This clone has a handful of counts. The chain combines TRBV5-4 with TRBJ2-7; TRBD1 matches at 9 bases. Germline lookup yields CDR1 SGHNT and CDR2 YYREEE (reference sequence). The CDR3 loop spans 14 amino acids. The V and J ends lost 0 bases and 8 bases, in that order; junction bases with no gene match: 6. The CDR3: CASSLAEGQGKQYF. Written as DNA, the CDR3 is TGTGCCAGCAGCTTGGCGGAGGGACAGGGTAAGCAGTACTTC. Supplemented by reference TRBV5-4 and TRBJ2-7, the full variable domain reads ETGVTQSPTHLIKTRGQQVTLRCSSQSGHNTVSWYQQALGQGPQFIFQYYREEENGRGNFPPRFSGLQFPNYSSELNVNALELDDSALYLCASSLAEGQGKQYFGPGTRLTVT.

The rearrangement links TRBV7-8 to TRBJ2-2, with D possibly matching TRBD1 (7 bases). Between the trimmed V and J ends, which lost 5 bases and 4 bases, there was a span of 14 bases. Germline CDR1 reads SGHVS; CDR2 reads FQNEAQ. This CDR3 is built from 15 residues. CDR3 sequence: CASSRRGVGTGELFF. The CDR3 DNA follows: TGTGCCAGCAGCCGCAGGGGGGTGGGCACCGGGGAGCTGTTTTTT.

This clone is a singleton in its sample. The chain uses TRBV7-2 and TRBJ2-5; 8 positions match TRBD1. V shed 6 bases and J 1 base; nucleotides not matched to a gene: 1. The CDR3 spans 13 residues. Looked up from germline, CDR1 is SGHTA and CDR2 is FQGNSA. The chain's CDR3 is CASRTGGQETQYF. CDR3 DNA sequence: TGTGCCAGCAGAACAGGGGGCCAAGAGACCCAGTACTTC.

CDR3 amino acids: CASRAGTSGRFGYEQYF. As DNA, the CDR3 is TGTGCCAGCAGGGCCGGGACTAGCGGGAGATTCGGCTACGAGCAGTACTTC. The gene calls are TRBV28 and TRBJ2-7; TRBD2 agrees at 14 bases. V shed 6 bases and J 3 bases; nucleotides not matched to a gene: 10. Germline CDR1 reads MDHEN; CDR2 reads SYDVKM. The CDR3 length is 17 residues.

The chain has TRBV4-1 and TRBJ1-5, with a weak D call TRBD1 (5 bases). The V gene lost 0 bases and the J gene lost 4 bases, with 13 bases spanning the gap. Germline V CDR1 and CDR2: MGHRA, YSYEKL. CDR3 length: 16 amino acids. The DNA for the CDR3 is TGCGCCAGCAGCCAAGAACAGGTGATTAATAATCAGCCCCAGCATTTT. This encodes CASSQEQVINNQPQHF.

Only one count was recorded for this clone. The CDR3 loop reads CASKPSSYNEQFF. The CDR3 DNA reads as TGTGCCAGCAAACCTAGCTCCTACAATGAGCAGTTCTTC. This chain connects TRBV2 to TRBJ2-1, with D uncertain. The ends were cut back, 7 bases at V and 0 bases at J, with 7 bases in the middle. Germline CDR1 SNHLY, CDR2 FYNNEI. The CDR3 spans 13 residues. The full variable domain, its missing parts supplied by reference TRBV2 and TRBJ2-1, is EPEVTQTPSHQVTQMGQEVILRCVPISNHLYFYWYRQILGQKVEFLVSFYNNEISEKSEIFDDQFSVERPDGSNFTLKIRSTKLEDSAMYFCASKPSSYNEQFFGPGTRLTVL.

This clone has a single count. This chain connects TRBV27 to TRBJ2-3, with TRBD2 identical over 11 bases. Germline CDR1 reads MNHEY; CDR2 reads SMNVEV (reference sequence). Trimming took 6 bases from V and 7 from J; bases not matched to a gene: 9. This CDR3 has 15 amino acids. CDR3 bases: TGTGCCAGCAGACGATCTAGCGGGGGGATGAATACGCAGTATTTT. This sequence encodes CASRRSSGGMNTQYF.

The table lists this clone with a count of one. This same CDR3 is encoded by further DNA sequences in the sample. V and J are TRBV30 and TRBJ1-5; 7 bases map to TRBD1. Germline V CDR1 and CDR2: GTSNPN, SVGIG (reference sequence). The CDR3 is 13 residues long. V lost 0 bases, J lost 7 bases, and 3 bases stayed unmatched. The CDR3: CAWSVQGNQPQHF. The DNA of the CDR3 is TGTGCCTGGAGTGTACAGGGGAACCAGCCCCAGCATTTT.

The chain joins TRBV27 to TRBJ2-3; D perhaps matches TRBD1 (6 bases). The CDR3 runs 13 residues. V was trimmed by 6 bases and J by 4 bases, leaving 11 bases between them. CDR1 and CDR2 (germline): MNHEY, SMNVEV (reference sequence). The CDR3 nucleotides are TGTGCCAGCAGCAACAGGGTTTCAGATACGCAGTATTTT. Its protein is CASSNRVSDTQYF.

The chain uses TRBV5-1 and TRBJ2-2, with D unresolved. V lost 3 bases to trimming and J lost 4 bases, with 13 bases between them. Germline V lookup: CDR1 SGHRS, CDR2 YFSETQ. This CDR3 has 15 residues. The DNA of the CDR3 is TGCGCCAGCAGCTCACACCTACACAGCACCGGGGAGCTGTTTTTT. Translation gives CASSSHLHSTGELFF.

This chain links TRBV5-1 with TRBJ1-1, with D unresolved. V was trimmed by 4 bases and J by 2 bases, leaving 9 bases between them. The CDR3 is 13 amino acids. The V gene's germline CDR1 is SGHRS and CDR2 YFSETQ. The chain's CDR3 is CASSITANTEAFF. The CDR3 DNA sequence: TGCGCCAGCAGCATAACAGCAAACACTGAAGCTTTCTTT.

This chain links TRBV6-6 with TRBJ1-1; 7 bases match TRBD1. With 5 bases clipped from V and 0 bases from J, the junction kept 3 bases outside the gene matches. The CDR3 is 14 amino acids. Germline-derived CDR1 and CDR2 are MNHNY and SVGAGI (reference sequence). CDR3 in DNA: TGTGCCAGCAGTGCCGGGACAGTGAACACTGAAGCTTTCTTT. It is translated as CASSAGTVNTEAFF.

The V call is TRBV19, the J call TRBJ2-5, with 15 positions matching TRBD2. Looked up from germline, CDR1 is LNHDA and CDR2 is SQIVND (reference sequence). The CDR3 is 16 residues long. V was clipped by 5 bases and J by 2 bases; unmatched bases: 3. The CDR3 spells CASSLGTSGGQETQYF. CDR3 DNA: TGTGCCAGTAGTCTGGGGACTAGCGGGGGGCAAGAGACCCAGTACTTC. The variable domain in full, completed from reference TRBV19 and TRBJ2-5, reads DGGITQSPKYLFRKEGQNVTLSCEQNLNHDAMYWYRQDPGQGLRLIYYSQIVNDFQKGDIAEGYSVSREKKESFPLTVTSAQKNPTAFYLCASSLGTSGGQETQYFGPGTRLLVL.